These 2 T cell receptor beta chains came from one sample sequenced in a study of blood T cell repertoires in COVID-19 (dated by TCRdb to the early 2020s). The library relied on the immunoSEQ multiplex PCR assay. Here the immuneACCESS table is served through TCRdb, limited to in-frame sequences with V and J called. Missing clones are a known gap in these copies; in checked studies unresolved V genes cover under half, and the rest lacks a known reason. This sample comprises about 330,000 clones, about 89% of them detected only once. Under 5.5% of the sample is held by the ten biggest clonotypes. Sequencing was carried out using PBMCs or T cells enriched from blood (not recorded which). These receptor sequences come from a woman younger than 45 who had recovered from COVID-19.

The count of this clone is one. CDR3 protein: CASSTDNYGYTF. CDR3 nucleotide sequence: TGTGCCAGCAGCACAGACAACTATGGCTACACCTTC. The chain carries TRBV5-6 and TRBJ1-2, with unresolved D. The CDR3 has 12 amino acids. CDR1 is SGHDT and CDR2 is YYEEEE in the germline V gene. Trimming stripped 4 bases from V and 2 bases from J, with 6 bases between.

The rearrangement links TRBV28 to TRBJ1-5; tentatively, D is TRBD1 (6 bases). The CDR3 length is 16 residues. The V and J ends lost 3 bases and 1 base respectively, with 13 bases between them. The germline gives CDR1 MDHEN, CDR2 SYDVKM. CDR3 DNA: TGTGCCAGCAGTTTTGTGGGGGCTCGGAGCAATCAGCCCCAGCATTTT. It yields the protein CASSFVGARSNQPQHF. The full variable domain, rest sourced from reference TRBV28 and TRBJ1-5, is DVKVTQSSRYLVKRTGEKVFLECVQDMDHENMFWYRQDPGLGLRLIYFSYDVKMKEKGDIPEGYSVSREKKERFSLILESASTNQTSMYLCASSFVGARSNQPQHFGDGTRLSIL.